Below, 4 T cell receptor beta chains from the same sample are listed, as sequenced in a study of CD8 T cells in ankylosing spondylitis. TCRdb processed the 5' RACE reads anew with MiXCR; each CDR3 protein has one entry. The sample has under 200,000 distinct CDR3 sequences; around 13% are singletons. The material sequenced was blood, either unsorted or a sorted T cell fraction (not recorded which). The source of these receptors is a female donor with ankylosing spondylitis or in good health (not recorded which).

This rearrangement joins TRBV4-2 to TRBJ2-5; D remains unclear. Germline CDR1 reads LGHNA; CDR2 reads YNFKEQ. This CDR3 has 14 residues. Trimming left V 1 base short and J 2 bases short, with 8 bases between. The CDR3 reads CASSQGPRQETQYF. The CDR3 region has the DNA TGTGCCAGCAGCCAAGGTCCCCGACAAGAGACCCAGTACTTC.

This clonotype was recorded at least ten times. J is TRBJ2-7 and V is TRBV4-2, with 11 bases matching TRBD2. The CDR3 is 17 residues long. Unmatched junction bases numbered 7, after V lost 3 bases and J lost 0 bases. Germline V gene lookup returns CDR1 LGHNA and CDR2 YNFKEQ. CDR3 in DNA: TGTGCCAGCAGCCACCCCGGGACTAGCGGAAGCTCCTACGAGCAGTACTTC. Its protein product is CASSHPGTSGSSYEQYF.

This clonotype has at least ten counts. The genes are TRBV5-1 and TRBJ2-7; the D gene is possibly TRBD1 (6 bases). Germline V gene sequence: CDR1 SGHRS, CDR2 YFSETQ. Trimming pared 4 bases from V and 9 bases from J, leaving 14 bases between. The CDR3 extends over 12 amino acids. The CDR3 spells CASSITGFGQYF. The CDR3 nucleotides are TGCGCCAGCAGCATTACAGGGTTTGGGCAGTACTTC.

The table lists this clonotype with many counts. The rearrangement links TRBV6-2 or TRBV6-3 to TRBJ2-7; D is undetermined. The CDR3 length is 13 residues. Trimming pared 4 bases from V and 6 bases from J, leaving 13 bases between. CDR1 and CDR2 from the germline V gene are MNHEY and SVGEGT. The CDR3 region is CASSSTDALEQYF. The DNA for the CDR3 is TGTGCCAGCAGTTCGACTGACGCGCTCGAGCAGTACTTC.